This record concerns one T cell receptor beta chain sequence. The data were obtained in a study of glioma-infiltrating T cells after dendritic cell vaccination. Study details: Dendritic cells derived from monocytes and pulsed with autologous tumor lysate formed the vaccine.

Only patients with spare fresh-frozen tumor and over two years of follow-up were included. Isocitrate dehydrogenase mutation was absent in all glioblastoma patients. Clones were sequenced by immunoSEQ multiplex PCR, and TCRdb holds only the in-frame ones, with some missing. The sample has tens of thousands of clones; about 76% are singletons. J lost 6 bases, V lost 3 bases, and 6 bases had no gene match. Germline lookup yields CDR1 SEHNR and CDR2 FQNEAQ (reference sequence). The CDR3 consists of 14 residues. This sequence was found in a human donor with glioblastoma. Sequenced material: blood, taken before dendritic cell vaccination. V and J are TRBV7-9 and TRBJ1-1; the match to TRBD1 covers 8 bases. CDR3 region: CASSFDRGSPEAFF. The CDR3 DNA is TGTGCCAGCAGCTTCGACAGGGGATCCCCTGAAGCTTTCTTT.